Given below is one T cell receptor (beta chain) in context. These data belong to a study of T cells after yellow fever vaccination. Each CDR3 protein is one row after TCRdb ran MiXCR on the 5' RACE reads. The sample shows about 400,000 distinct CDR3 sequences, around 6.5% of them seen only once. This CDR3 is built from 13 residues. V was cut by 3 bases and J by 10 bases, with 13 bases left in between. Germline lookup yields CDR1 MNHNS and CDR2 SASEGT. This chain uses TRBV6-1 with TRBJ2-1; D possibly uses TRBD1 or TRBD2 (5 bases each). Sequences were derived from PBMCs, sampled 5 days after the yellow fever booster vaccination. This sequence was found in a man younger than 40 who received the YFV17D yellow fever vaccine. In nucleotides, the CDR3 is TGTGCCAGCAGTGAGACTCCGGGGCGGGAGCAGTTCTTC. Translating it yields CASSETPGREQFF.